The T cell receptor beta chain under discussion was sequenced for a study of OX40 agonist ivuxolimab in advanced cancers. Study context: Ivuxolimab, an antibody that agonizes OX40 (CD134), was administered to the patients. Prior checkpoint blockade (anti-PD-1, anti-PD-L1 or anti-CTLA-4) was permitted; roughly 40% had it.

As for this clone: The antigen remains undetermined.

Study conclusions and caveats: CD4+ T cells averaged fewer expanded clones than CD8+ T cells.

Repertoires were generated with immunoSEQ multiplex PCR, while TCRdb's copy carries only in-frame clones and drops some. The data contain about 58,000 clones, roughly 89% of them singletons. The CDR3 consists of 16 residues. Per the germline V gene, CDR1 is SGHDN and CDR2 is FVKESK. Trimming left V 0 bases short and J 2 bases short, with 12 bases between. The sequenced sample was CD4+ or CD8+ T cells sorted from blood, obtained in a trial of the OX40 agonist ivuxolimab. The receptor was derived from an adult with an advanced solid tumor such as melanoma, head and neck, liver or kidney cancer. This chain uses TRBV14 with TRBJ2-3, with D maybe TRBD2 (5 bases). CDR3 region: CASSQDWSGPTDTQYF. The CDR3 nucleotides read TGTGCCAGCAGCCAAGACTGGAGCGGCCCCACAGATACGCAGTATTTT.